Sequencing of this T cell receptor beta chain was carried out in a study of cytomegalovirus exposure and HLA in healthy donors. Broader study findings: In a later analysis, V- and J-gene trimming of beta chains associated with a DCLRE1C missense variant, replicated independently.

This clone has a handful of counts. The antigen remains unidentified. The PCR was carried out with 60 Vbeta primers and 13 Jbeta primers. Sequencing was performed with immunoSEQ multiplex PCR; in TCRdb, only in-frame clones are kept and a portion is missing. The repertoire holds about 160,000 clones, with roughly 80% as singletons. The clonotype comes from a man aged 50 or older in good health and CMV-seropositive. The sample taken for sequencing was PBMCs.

CDR3 DNA: TGTGCCAGCAGCTTACAGCGTGAGCAGTTCTTC. Residues: CASSLQREQFF. V usage is TRBV11-2 and J usage is TRBJ2-1, with no clear D. Trimming removed 2 bases at V and 9 bases at J, with 5 bases between. Germline V gene data show CDR1 as SGHAT and CDR2 as FQNNGV. This CDR3 has 11 residues.